The TCR beta chain described here comes from a study of T cells expressing NK-cell markers. TCRdb re-called the 5' RACE reads and catalogs CDR3 proteins one per entry, DNA excluded. In all, the sample yields about 260,000 distinct CDR3 sequences. The germline V gene has CDR1 SGHRS and CDR2 YFSETQ. The CDR3 totals 18 residues. The source is a man aged 18 to 29 in good health. Source material: blood T cells: a sorted CD56 or NKG2C T cell subset, CD4+ or CD8+ T cells, or bulk PBMC T cells (not recorded which). The chain has TRBV5-1 and TRBJ2-1; no DNA is available, so the TRBD2 call from TCRdb remains unchecked. CDR3 region: CASSLALRLAGRYNEQFF. The full variable domain, in which reference TRBV5-1 and TRBJ2-1 provide the parts outside the CDR3, is KAGVTQTPRYLIKTRGQQVTLSCSPISGHRSVSWYQQTPGQGLQFLFEYFSETQRNKGNFPGRFSGRQFSNSRSEMNVSTLELGDSALYLCASSLALRLAGRYNEQFFGPGTRLTVL.